This TCR beta chain was observed in a study of blood T cell repertoires in COVID-19 (TCRdb year 2020). Regarding the study in general: Collaborator samples came from the United States, Italy and Spain and covered acute and convalescent phases of COVID-19. Where available, HLA class I and class II types were obtained from metadata supplied by the sample provider rather than from assay-based typing. The material from the prospective study consisted of cDNA or gDNA derived from T cells, B-cell-depleted T cells, or PBMCs. The sample metadata nearly always contained a de-identified subject ID, COVID-19 status, age in years and sex. The dataset comprised deeply sampled blood TCRbeta repertoires from subjects exposed to, actively infected with, or recovered from COVID-19. The repertoires were released in a freely available public database intended as a resource for research on the immune response to SARS-CoV-2. Samples were obtained from the ongoing ImmuneRACE study (first 160 participants) and from roughly 1,300 subjects provided by 6 global collaborators. Results and caveats for the whole study, not just this receptor: The quantity of clinical and demographic metadata differed by source and by participant and was supplied without curation.

Collaborating institutions collected whole blood in K2EDTA tubes following their own protocols. For TCRbeta analysis, collaborators shipped samples in one of three forms: frozen whole blood, isolated PBMCs, or DNA extracted from either of those sample types. CDR1 and CDR2 were assigned from the germline V gene as MGHDK and SYGVNS. From cysteine to phenylalanine, the CDR3 is 17 amino acids long. The only DNA kept is the CDR3, 51 bases in frame from the first base. At the junction V is shortened by 8 bases and J by 2 bases, with 22 bases in between. Note on this clone: Its binding antigen is unknown. No base quality information exists; no much larger clone differs at one position.

TCRbeta CDR3 regions were amplified from genomic DNA using the immunoSEQ Assay, a bias-controlled multiplex PCR. The original pipeline was this. Nucleated cell counts per sample were estimated from amplification of reference gene primers within the assay. To quantify the absolute abundance of each unique TCRbeta CDR3 rearrangement, sequence reads were collapsed and filtered. For each sample, productive Simpson clonality was calculated as the square root of Simpson's diversity index over productive rearrangements. TCRdb provides this immuneACCESS table in a form limited to in-frame rearrangements. Some clones are lacking; in checked studies, under half of them reflect an unresolved V gene, and why the rest are absent is not known. The V and J calls and the clone size are those of that table, but D and trimming were determined from the DNA. The sample yields about 210,000 clones; about 92% were counted once. The ten largest clones represent around 1.2% of the sample.

Material for sequencing was peripheral blood. This receptor chain uses TRBV25-1 and TRBJ2-1; possibly the D gene is TRBD2, per 5 matching bases. This sequence was found in a man in his thirties or forties with acute or convalescent COVID-19. The CDR3 reads as follows: CASRANSRGLTYNEQFF. In nucleotides, the sequence is TGTGCCAGCCGGGCCAACTCTCGTGGACTCACCTACAATGAGCAGTTCTTC.